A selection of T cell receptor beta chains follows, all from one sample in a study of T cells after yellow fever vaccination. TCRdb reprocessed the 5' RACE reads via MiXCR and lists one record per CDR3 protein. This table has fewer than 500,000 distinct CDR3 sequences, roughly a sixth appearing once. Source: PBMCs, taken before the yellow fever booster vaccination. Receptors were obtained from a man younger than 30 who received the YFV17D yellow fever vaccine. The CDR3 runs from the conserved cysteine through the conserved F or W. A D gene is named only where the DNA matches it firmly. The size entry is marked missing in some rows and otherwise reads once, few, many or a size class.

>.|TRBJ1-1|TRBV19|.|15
TGTGCCAGTAGTCCCCTGGGGGGGATGAACACTGAAGCTTTCTTT
CASSPLGGMNTEAFF
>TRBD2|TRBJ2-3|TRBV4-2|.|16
TGTGCCAGCAGCCAAGAGGGCGGGGGGGCTGAAGATACGCAGTATTTT
CASSQEGGGAEDTQYF
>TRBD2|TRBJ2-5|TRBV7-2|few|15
TGTGCCAGCAGCTTGCTAGCGGGGGGTAAAGAGACCCAGTACTTC
CASSLLAGGKETQYF
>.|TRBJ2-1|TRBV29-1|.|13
TGCAGCGTTGAGGAGGGGAATCACAATGAGCAGTTCTTC
CSVEEGNHNEQFF
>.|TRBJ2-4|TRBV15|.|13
TGTGCCACCAGCATTCGATGGGGGAACATTCAGTACTTC
CATSIRWGNIQYF
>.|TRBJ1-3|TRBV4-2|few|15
TGTGCCAGCAGCCAAGCTGGAACTAGCGGAAACACCATATATTTT
CASSQAGTSGNTIYF
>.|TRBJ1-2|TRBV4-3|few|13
TGCGCCAGCAGCCAATCCGACAGCTATGGCTACACCTTC
CASSQSDSYGYTF
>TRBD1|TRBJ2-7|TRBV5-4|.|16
TGTGCCAGCAGCACCCACCGGGACAGGGGGTTCCACGAGCAGTACTTC
CASSTHRDRGFHEQYF
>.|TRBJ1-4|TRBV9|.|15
TGTGCCAGCAGTCGCCACAGGACAACTAATGAAAAACTGTTTTTT
CASSRHRTTNEKLFF
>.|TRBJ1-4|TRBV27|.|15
TGTGCCAGCAGTTTACTGGGGGCAGAAGGGGAAAAACTGTTTTTT
CASSLLGAEGEKLFF
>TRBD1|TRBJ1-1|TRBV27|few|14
TGTGCCAGCAGGACAGGGGGTACGGCGACTGAAGCTTTCTTT
CASRTGGTATEAFF
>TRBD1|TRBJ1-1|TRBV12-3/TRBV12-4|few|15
TGTGCCAGCAGCCCCAGGGGGGGCTTGAACACTGAAGCTTTCTTT
CASSPRGGLNTEAFF
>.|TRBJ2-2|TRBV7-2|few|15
TGTGCCAGCAGCTTAAACGGGTTGAACACCGGGGAGCTGTTTTTT
CASSLNGLNTGELFF
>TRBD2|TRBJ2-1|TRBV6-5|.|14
TGTGCCAGCAGGCGGGGGGTAGGGGATCATGAGCAGTTCTTC
CASRRGVGDHEQFF
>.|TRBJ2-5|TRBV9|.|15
TGTGCCAGCAGCCCCACAGTCGGGTCCCGAGAGACCCAGTACTTC
CASSPTVGSRETQYF
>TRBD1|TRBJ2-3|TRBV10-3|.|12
TGTGCCATAAGGGGGCAGGGGGATACGCAGTATTTT
CAIRGQGDTQYF
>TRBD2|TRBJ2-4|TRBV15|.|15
TGTGCCACCAGCAGAGGGCCTAGCGGGGGAAACATTCAGTACTTC
CATSRGPSGGNIQYF
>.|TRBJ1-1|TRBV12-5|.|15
TGTGCTAGTGGTTTGGCCGTCAAAAAGGGCGCTGAAGCTTTCTTT
CASGLAVKKGAEAFF
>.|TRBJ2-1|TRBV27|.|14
TGTGCCAGCAGTTTAGACTATGGGGTAGATGAGCAGTTCTTC
CASSLDYGVDEQFF
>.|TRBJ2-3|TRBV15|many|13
TGTGCCACCAGCAGGAAAGCGGAGGGTACGCAGTATTTT
CATSRKAEGTQYF
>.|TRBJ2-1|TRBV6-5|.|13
TGTGCCAGCAGTAAAACCCGCCGAGATGAGCAGTTCTTC
CASSKTRRDEQFF
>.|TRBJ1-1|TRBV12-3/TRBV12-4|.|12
TGTGCCAGCAACACCGGGAGTACTGAAGCTTTCTTT
CASNTGSTEAFF
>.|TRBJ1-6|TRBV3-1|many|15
TGTGCCAGCAGCCAAGACCCAGGTTATAATTCACCCCTCCACTTT
CASSQDPGYNSPLHF
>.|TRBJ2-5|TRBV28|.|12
TGTGCCAGCAGGCAGGGAGGAGGGACCCAGTACTTC
CASRQGGGTQYF
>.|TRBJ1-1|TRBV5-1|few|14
TGCGCCAGCAGCCCCATTCCAGGGAACACTGAAGCTTTCTTT
CASSPIPGNTEAFF
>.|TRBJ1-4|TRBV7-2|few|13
TGTGCCAGCAGCCTGAAATGGAATGAAAAACTGTTTTTT
CASSLKWNEKLFF
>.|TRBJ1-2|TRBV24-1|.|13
TGTGCCACCAGTGAAGGGCCTAACTATGGCTACACCTTC
CATSEGPNYGYTF
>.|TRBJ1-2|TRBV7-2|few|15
TGTGCCAGCAGCTTTAGAGAGTTGGCGGATTATGGCTACACCTTC
CASSFRELADYGYTF
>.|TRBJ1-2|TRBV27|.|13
TGTGCCAGTCGGACACGCACGTCCTATGGCTACACCTTC
CASRTRTSYGYTF